This is a list of T cell receptor beta chains from one sample in a study of immune reconstitution after stem cell transplant in scleroderma. TCRdb itself ran the RT-PCR reads through MiXCR, one entry per CDR3 protein. The sample carries about 2,400 distinct CDR3 sequences, approximately 10% recorded once. Sampling was done before or after autologous hematopoietic stem cell transplantation (not recorded which). All receptors come from a female donor with systemic sclerosis. CDR3s include the opening cysteine and the closing phenylalanine or tryptophan. The order of the fields is D gene, clone size, J gene, V gene, CDR3 protein, CDR3 DNA. The D gene is left open where the match is weak. Clone size is shown for a subset of rows, as once, few, many or a class of expanded clone.

D gene: .
clone size: .
J gene: TRBJ1-6
V gene: TRBV6-1
CDR3 protein: CASDRGASSPLHF
CDR3 DNA: TGTGCCAGCGATAGGGGGGCTAGTTCACCCCTCCACTTT

D gene: .
clone size: .
J gene: TRBJ2-3
V gene: TRBV15
CDR3 protein: CATSKATTGADTQYF
CDR3 DNA: TGTGCCACCAGCAAGGCGACAACTGGCGCAGATACGCAGTATTTT

D gene: TRBD1
clone size: .
J gene: TRBJ2-7
V gene: TRBV5-1
CDR3 protein: CASSSGTVGYYEQYF
CDR3 DNA: TGCGCCAGCAGCTCTGGGACAGTAGGCTATTACGAGCAGTACTTC

D gene: TRBD1
clone size: few
J gene: TRBJ2-3
V gene: TRBV29-1
CDR3 protein: CSVEPTGEDTQYF
CDR3 DNA: TGCAGCGTTGAACCGACAGGGGAGGATACGCAGTATTTT

D gene: .
clone size: medium-sized
J gene: TRBJ1-1
V gene: TRBV10-1
CDR3 protein: CASSESEALNTEAFF
CDR3 DNA: TGCGCCAGCAGTGAGTCGGAGGCCCTGAACACTGAAGCTTTCTTT

D gene: TRBD1
clone size: .
J gene: TRBJ1-5
V gene: TRBV29-1
CDR3 protein: CSVARDRDQPQHF
CDR3 DNA: TGCAGCGTTGCCCGGGACAGGGATCAGCCCCAGCATTTT

D gene: .
clone size: .
J gene: TRBJ1-1
V gene: TRBV5-1
CDR3 protein: CASAEEGGTEAFF
CDR3 DNA: TGCGCCAGCGCGGAGGAAGGGGGTACTGAAGCTTTCTTT

D gene: .
clone size: .
J gene: TRBJ1-2
V gene: TRBV5-6
CDR3 protein: CASSQDNYGYTF
CDR3 DNA: TGTGCCAGCAGCCAGGACAACTATGGCTACACCTTC

D gene: TRBD1
clone size: few
J gene: TRBJ2-2
V gene: TRBV29-1
CDR3 protein: CSGLQGASGELFF
CDR3 DNA: TGCAGCGGACTACAGGGGGCGTCCGGGGAGCTGTTTTTT

D gene: .
clone size: .
J gene: TRBJ2-7
V gene: TRBV4-2
CDR3 protein: CASSQGSSYYEQYF
CDR3 DNA: TGTGCCAGCAGCCAAGGGTCTTCATACTACGAGCAGTACTTC

D gene: .
clone size: medium-sized
J gene: TRBJ2-7
V gene: TRBV20-1
CDR3 protein: CSAREPGTHEQYF
CDR3 DNA: TGCAGTGCTAGAGAACCCGGGACACACGAGCAGTACTTC

D gene: .
clone size: few
J gene: TRBJ2-2
V gene: TRBV20-1
CDR3 protein: CSARDLERPNTGELFF
CDR3 DNA: TGCAGTGCTAGAGATTTAGAACGCCCGAACACCGGGGAGCTGTTTTTT

D gene: TRBD1
clone size: few
J gene: TRBJ2-2
V gene: TRBV7-3
CDR3 protein: CASSLDRGRTGELFF
CDR3 DNA: TGTGCCAGCAGCTTAGACAGGGGGCGCACCGGGGAGCTGTTTTTT

D gene: .
clone size: few
J gene: TRBJ1-1
V gene: TRBV6-5
CDR3 protein: CASRAGGGNTEAFF
CDR3 DNA: TGTGCCAGCAGGGCCGGCGGGGGGAACACTGAAGCTTTCTTT

D gene: TRBD2
clone size: .
J gene: TRBJ2-1
V gene: TRBV7-2
CDR3 protein: CASSLASGGDEQFF
CDR3 DNA: TGTGCCAGCAGCTTGGCTAGCGGGGGCGATGAGCAGTTCTTC

D gene: .
clone size: .
J gene: TRBJ2-3
V gene: TRBV12-3/TRBV12-4
CDR3 protein: CASRSGFDGTDTQYF
CDR3 DNA: TGTGCCAGCCGGAGCGGTTTCGACGGGACAGATACGCAGTATTTT

D gene: .
clone size: few
J gene: TRBJ1-4
V gene: TRBV14
CDR3 protein: CASSQDRGNNEKLFF
CDR3 DNA: TGTGCCAGCAGCCAAGACCGAGGGAATAATGAAAAACTGTTTTTT

D gene: .
clone size: few
J gene: TRBJ2-2
V gene: TRBV20-1
CDR3 protein: CSARETAAGELFF
CDR3 DNA: TGCAGTGCTAGAGAAACCGCCGCCGGGGAGCTGTTTTTT

D gene: .
clone size: .
J gene: TRBJ1-1
V gene: TRBV5-1
CDR3 protein: CASSLNYRDTEAFF
CDR3 DNA: TGCGCCAGCAGCTTGAACTACAGGGACACTGAAGCTTTCTTT

D gene: .
clone size: medium-sized
J gene: TRBJ1-2
V gene: TRBV29-1
CDR3 protein: CSVRRQGDYGYTF
CDR3 DNA: TGCAGCGTACGAAGGCAGGGAGACTATGGCTACACCTTC

D gene: .
clone size: few
J gene: TRBJ2-3
V gene: TRBV5-6
CDR3 protein: CASSLGFKGDTQYF
CDR3 DNA: TGTGCCAGCAGCTTGGGTTTTAAAGGAGATACGCAGTATTTT

D gene: .
clone size: .
J gene: TRBJ1-1
V gene: TRBV20-1
CDR3 protein: CSARLRGGGNTEAFF
CDR3 DNA: TGCAGTGCTAGGCTCCGGGGGGGTGGGAACACTGAAGCTTTCTTT

D gene: .
clone size: few
J gene: TRBJ2-7
V gene: TRBV5-6
CDR3 protein: CASSLADLYEQYF
CDR3 DNA: TGTGCCAGCAGCTTGGCCGACCTCTACGAGCAGTACTTC

D gene: .
clone size: large
J gene: TRBJ2-3
V gene: TRBV6-2/TRBV6-3
CDR3 protein: CASSSTGAGGTDTQYF
CDR3 DNA: TGTGCCAGCAGTTCCACGGGGGCGGGGGGCACAGATACGCAGTATTTT

D gene: .
clone size: medium-sized
J gene: TRBJ1-1
V gene: TRBV20-1
CDR3 protein: CSARAAGRPYTEAFF
CDR3 DNA: TGCAGTGCTAGAGCGGCAGGGCGCCCGTACACTGAAGCTTTCTTT

D gene: .
clone size: medium-sized
J gene: TRBJ2-3
V gene: TRBV7-8
CDR3 protein: CASTSQVSTDTQYF
CDR3 DNA: TGTGCCAGCACCTCCCAGGTCAGCACAGATACGCAGTATTTT

D gene: .
clone size: medium-sized
J gene: TRBJ1-1
V gene: TRBV5-6
CDR3 protein: CASSLLGEQAEAFF
CDR3 DNA: TGTGCCAGCAGCTTGCTCGGGGAACAGGCTGAAGCTTTCTTT

D gene: .
clone size: few
J gene: TRBJ1-2
V gene: TRBV3-1
CDR3 protein: CASRQGQDYGYTF
CDR3 DNA: TGTGCCAGCAGACAGGGACAAGACTATGGCTACACCTTC

D gene: .
clone size: large
J gene: TRBJ1-1
V gene: TRBV5-6
CDR3 protein: CASSYTDREAFF
CDR3 DNA: TGTGCCAGCAGCTATACCGACAGGGAAGCTTTCTTT

D gene: TRBD1
clone size: few
J gene: TRBJ1-1
V gene: TRBV12-3/TRBV12-4
CDR3 protein: CASSLGQGATEAFF
CDR3 DNA: TGTGCCAGCAGTTTAGGACAGGGGGCCACTGAAGCTTTCTTT

D gene: TRBD1
clone size: few
J gene: TRBJ1-2
V gene: TRBV29-1
CDR3 protein: CSVVGTGGRYGYTF
CDR3 DNA: TGCAGCGTTGTTGGGACAGGGGGCCGGTATGGCTACACCTTC

D gene: TRBD2
clone size: few
J gene: TRBJ2-1
V gene: TRBV19
CDR3 protein: CASSRTRNNEQFF
CDR3 DNA: TGTGCCAGTAGTAGGACTAGGAACAATGAGCAGTTCTTC

D gene: .
clone size: .
J gene: TRBJ2-7
V gene: TRBV2
CDR3 protein: CASSEATGGRTYEQYF
CDR3 DNA: TGTGCCAGCAGTGAGGCAACTGGGGGCAGGACCTACGAGCAGTACTTC

D gene: .
clone size: medium-sized
J gene: TRBJ1-1
V gene: TRBV20-1
CDR3 protein: CSARAGNTEAFF
CDR3 DNA: TGCAGTGCTAGAGCGGGGAACACTGAAGCTTTCTTT

D gene: TRBD1
clone size: .
J gene: TRBJ2-3
V gene: TRBV5-1
CDR3 protein: CASSLPGTGVTDTQYF
CDR3 DNA: TGCGCCAGCAGCTTGCCCGGGACAGGGGTCACAGATACGCAGTATTTT